This T cell receptor (beta chain) was sequenced during a study of T cell responses to AZD1222 COVID-19 vaccine. Clones were sequenced by immunoSEQ multiplex PCR, and TCRdb holds only the in-frame ones, with some missing. Of roughly 140,000 clones detected, more than 70% appear once; the ten largest clones hold about 3.2%. Details on this clone: Its antigen remains unidentified.

Study findings and constraints: Among the donors, most were white British and more were female, and clonal diversity was possibly underestimated. Unmutated variant regions are reportedly targeted by nearly half of spike-specific TCRs.

The CDR3 is made up of 15 amino acids. V dropped 5 bases and J dropped 0 bases, with 11 bases sitting between them. CDR1 is SGHNT and CDR2 is YENEEA in the germline V gene. The rearrangement joins TRBV11-3 to TRBJ2-1, with D unresolved. Specimen: peripheral blood, collected on day 0 of MenACWY control vaccination. The clonotype comes from an adult in good health. The CDR3 nucleotides are TGTGCCAGCAGCCCGAGAGTTTACTCCTACAATGAGCAGTTCTTC. Residues: CASSPRVYSYNEQFF. Looking up the rest from reference TRBV11-3 and TRBJ2-1 gives the full variable domain: EAGVVQSPRYKIIEKKQPVAFWCNPISGHNTLYWYLQNLGQGPELLIRYENEEAVDDSQLPKDRFSAERLKGVDSTLKIQPAELGDSAVYLCASSPRVYSYNEQFFGPGTRLTVL.